The 28 T cell receptor beta chains reported below all come from one sample, sequenced in a study of beta chain features in type 1 diabetes (dated by TCRdb to the late 2010s). Beyond this particular receptor, the publication reports: Type 1 diabetes patients showed a moderate but significant shortening of TCRB CDR3 length in all four CD4+ subsets.

Their antigen targets remain unknown. Library creation used the immunoSEQ multiplex PCR assay. The entire amount of isolated RNA was reverse transcribed using the High Capacity cDNA Reverse Transcription Kit, so the sequenced TCRB transcripts were expressed ones. TCRdb carries this immuneACCESS record with in-frame sequences only. Its versions omit some clonotypes, under half of them owing to an unresolved V gene in the studies checked, with the rest unexplained. For this sample there are some 120,000 clones; 15% to 20% appear just once. The biggest ten clones account for 2.6% of the sample. Sequenced sample: central memory CD4+ T cells from blood. Every receptor here comes from a man aged 18 to 30 with type 1 diabetes.

The chain uses TRBV7-2 and TRBJ2-7; D tentatively fits TRBD1 or TRBD2 (5 bases each). Trimming left V 4 bases short and J 2 bases short, with 15 bases between. Looked up from germline, CDR1 is SGHTA and CDR2 is FQGNSA. This CDR3 region has 15 residues. CDR3 loop: CASSSRGTGTYEQYF. The CDR3 coding sequence is TGTGCCAGCAGCTCCCGAGGGACGGGAACCTACGAGCAGTACTTC.

This rearrangement joins TRBV10-1 to TRBJ2-3, with 9 bases aligning to TRBD2. The V gene's germline CDR1 is WNHNN and CDR2 SYGVQD (reference sequence). The CDR3 runs to 18 residues. Germline trimming cut 3 bases from V and 1 base from J; bases unmatched to any gene: 11. The CDR3 DNA sequence: TGCGCCAGCAGTGACGGGGCGGGAGGGCCGATGGGCACAGATACGCAGTATTTT. It translates to CASSDGAGGPMGTDTQYF.

To note about this clone: Other DNA variants within this sample encode the same CDR3. This chain uses TRBV5-1 with TRBJ2-5, with D perhaps given as TRBD1 or TRBD2 (5 bases each). V lost 10 bases, J lost 1 base, and 14 bases lay in between. This CDR3 spans 13 amino acids. Germline values: CDR1 SGHRS, CDR2 YFSETQ. The CDR3 sequence: CASSLGVQETQYF. The CDR3 nucleotides are TGCGCCTCCTCCCTGGGGGTCCAAGAGACCCAGTACTTC.

J is TRBJ2-6 and V is TRBV18, with D unclear. V lost 8 bases and J lost 0, with 5 bases in between. In germline, CDR1 is KGHSH, CDR2 LQKENI. CDR3 length: 13 amino acids. The CDR3 DNA follows: TGTGCCAGCCATGACTCTGGGGCCAACGTCCTGACTTTC. Protein: CASHDSGANVLTF.

The chain combines TRBV7-3 with TRBJ2-5; no definite D call. Germline CDR1 reads SGHTA; CDR2 reads FQGTGA. CDR3 length: 13 residues. V shed 1 base and J shed 4 bases, with 7 bases lying between them. The CDR3 region has the DNA TGTGCCAGCAGCTTAATGGGTGGAGAGACCCAGTACTTC. It codes for CASSLMGGETQYF.

This clone has a count of ten or more. This sequence joins TRBV21-1 and TRBJ1-2. TRBV21-1 is termed a pseudogene. This CDR3 region has 12 residues. The CDR3 is CASTSSNYGYTF. The CDR3 DNA reads TGTGCCAGCACCTCGAGTAACTATGGCTACACCTTC.

This clone was observed a handful of times. The chain couples TRBV7-2 to TRBJ2-1; 9 bases are shared with TRBD1. The CDR3 totals 15 residues. Germline CDR1 reads SGHTA; CDR2 reads FQGNSA. The V segment lost 1 base and the J segment 4 bases; nucleotides outside the gene matches: 2. CDR3: CASSLGQGEYNEQFF. Written as DNA, the CDR3 is TGTGCCAGCAGCTTAGGACAGGGGGAATACAATGAGCAGTTCTTC.

The chain carries TRBV30 and TRBJ2-2; D remains unclear. V was shortened by 3 bases and J by 0 bases, with 11 bases between the two germline ends. CDR3 size: 15 residues. Looked up from germline, CDR1 is GTSNPN and CDR2 is SVGIG (reference sequence). The CDR3 here is CAWRTQKTNTGELFF. In nucleotides, the CDR3 is TGTGCCTGGAGAACACAGAAGACGAACACCGGGGAGCTGTTTTTT.

This clone was seen many times. The rearrangement uses TRBV25-1 and TRBJ2-1; 10 bases fit TRBD2. Germline V CDR1 and CDR2: MGHDK, SYGVNS. V gave up 3 bases and J gave up 1 base; unmatched junction bases: 6. The CDR3 runs 17 residues. CDR3 amino acids: CASSDDAGLASYNEQFF. CDR3 nucleotides: TGTGCCAGCAGTGACGATGCGGGACTAGCGTCCTACAATGAGCAGTTCTTC.

This clone was seen a handful of times. The V gene is TRBV7-2, the J gene TRBJ2-5; no clear D gene. With 5 bases removed from V and 7 bases from J, the gap between germline ends came to 14 bases. Germline CDR1 SGHTA, CDR2 FQGNSA. CDR3 length equals 13 residues. This chain's CDR3 is CASSVGNPGTQYF. CDR3 sequence (DNA): TGTGCCAGCAGCGTGGGAAACCCGGGGACCCAGTACTTC.

This clone occurred a few times. A read error likely explains this, since a far larger clone differs by one base. The V and J genes are TRBV29-1 and TRBJ2-6; 9 bases agree with TRBD1. The V gene's germline CDR1 is SQVTM and CDR2 ANQGSEA. The CDR3 sequence is 17 residues long. CDR3: CCVAPGQGRSGANVLTF. In DNA form, the CDR3 reads TGCTGCGTTGCCCCTGGACAGGGGCGCTCTGGGGCCAACGTCCTGACTTTC.

This chain joins TRBV6-5 and TRBJ1-6; D is uncertain. This CDR3 contains 12 residues. The germline V and J ends were trimmed by 4 bases and 6 bases, with 4 bases remaining between them. Per germline, CDR1 MNHEY and CDR2 SVGAGI. CDR3 region: CASSLTNSPLHF. The CDR3, as DNA: TGTGCCAGCAGTTTGACTAATTCACCCCTCCACTTT.

This clone occurred a few times. This chain uses TRBV5-4 with TRBJ1-2; D unresolved. The V gene's germline CDR1 is SGHNT and CDR2 YYREEE (reference sequence). The V and J ends lost 0 bases and 5 bases respectively, with 14 bases between them. The CDR3 spans 15 residues. The CDR3 sequence is CASSLGPELRYGYTF. The DNA for the CDR3 is TGTGCCAGCAGCTTGGGACCGGAATTACGGTATGGCTACACCTTC.

The chain employs TRBV4-2 and TRBJ1-1, with D unclear. Between the trimmed V and J ends, which lost 1 base and 0 bases, there was a span of 6 bases. This CDR3 region has 14 residues. Germline values: CDR1 LGHNA, CDR2 YNFKEQ. CDR3 sequence (DNA): TGTGCCAGCAGCCAAGGGTCATTGAACACTGAAGCTTTCTTT. Amino acid sequence: CASSQGSLNTEAFF.

A few counts support this clone. The chain employs TRBV29-1 and TRBJ1-5; TRBD1 matches at 8 bases. The CDR3 is made up of 13 amino acids. Germline CDR1 and CDR2: SQVTM and ANQGSEA. V dropped 5 bases and J dropped 5; count of bases not matched to a gene: 5. The CDR3 reads CSVCRGRDQPQHF. CDR3 DNA sequence: TGCAGCGTTTGCAGGGGGCGAGATCAGCCCCAGCATTTT.

V usage is TRBV6-5 and J usage is TRBJ1-5; no clear D. CDR1 and CDR2 (germline): MNHEY, SVGAGI. CDR3 size: 14 residues. The V and J ends lost 2 bases and 3 bases respectively, with 8 bases between them. CDR3 DNA: TGTGCCAGCAGTTACGGGAGGGACAATCAGCCCCAGCATTTT. Translation gives CASSYGRDNQPQHF.

This rearrangement joins TRBV14 to TRBJ1-5, with a possible D match to TRBD1 (5 bases). Germline V lookup: CDR1 SGHDN, CDR2 FVKESK. The CDR3 is made up of 12 amino acids. Trimming took off 4 bases at V and 7 bases at J, with 8 bases between the two ends. In DNA form, the CDR3 reads TGTGCCAGCAGCCGGGGACGACAGCCCCAGCATTTT. This codes for CASSRGRQPQHF.

The rearrangement uses TRBV14 and TRBJ1-6, with D possibly TRBD1 on 6 matching bases. Germline V gene data show CDR1 as SGHDN and CDR2 as FVKESK. The germline V and J ends were trimmed by 2 bases and 3 bases, with 8 bases remaining between them. This CDR3 region has 15 residues. The CDR3 sequence is CASSQLQGYNSPLHF. For the CDR3, the DNA is TGTGCCAGCAGCCAACTACAGGGCTATAATTCACCCCTCCACTTT. The full variable domain, with the rest looked up from reference TRBV14 and TRBJ1-6, is EAGVTQFPSHSVIEKGQTVTLRCDPISGHDNLYWYRRVMGKEIKFLLHFVKESKQDESGMPNNRFLAERTGGTYSTLKVQPAELEDSGVYFCASSQLQGYNSPLHFGNGTRLTVT.

About this clone itself: This same CDR3 is encoded by further DNA sequences in the sample. The chain carries TRBV20-1 and TRBJ2-3; D gene unclear. V lost 2 bases to trimming and J lost 3 bases, with 3 bases between them. Germline lookup yields CDR1 DFQATT and CDR2 SNEGSKA (reference sequence). The length of the CDR3 is 11 residues. CDR3: CSARRTDTQYF. The CDR3, as DNA: TGCAGTGCTAGACGGACAGATACGCAGTATTTT.

The V gene is TRBV4-1, the J gene TRBJ2-3, with TRBD2 matching over 15 bases. Germline V gives CDR1 MGHRA, CDR2 YSYEKL. The V gene end was trimmed by 3 bases and the J gene end by 5 bases; junction bases not matched to a gene: 9. The CDR3 loop spans 18 amino acids. This CDR3 is CASSQRTSGRAAGDTQYF. DNA for the CDR3: TGCGCCAGCAGCCAGAGGACTAGCGGGAGGGCGGCCGGAGATACGCAGTATTTT.

The count of this clone is one. The chain links TRBV27 to TRBJ2-7, with 9 bases matching TRBD1. This CDR3 is 14 amino acids long. The germline CDR1 and CDR2 sequences are MNHEY and SMNVEV (reference sequence). J was trimmed by 2 bases and V by 6 bases; bases with no gene match: 5. CDR3 amino acids: CASSPDRGPYEQYF. The CDR3 DNA reads as TGTGCCAGCAGCCCGGACAGGGGCCCCTACGAGCAGTACTTC.

This clone occurred many times. The chain uses TRBV4-1 and TRBJ2-1; D possibly uses TRBD1 or TRBD2 (6 bases each). The CDR3 has 14 amino acids. CDR1 is MGHRA, CDR2 YSYEKL, per germline. Trimming cost V 6 bases and J 6 bases, with 15 bases left between them. CDR3 loop: CASSRGQGSNEQFF. CDR3 nucleotides: TGCGCCAGCAGTCGGGGGCAGGGGAGCAATGAGCAGTTCTTC.

V is TRBV4-3 and J is TRBJ2-4, with 7 bases lining up with TRBD1. V was pared by 5 bases and J by 3 bases, with 7 bases of the junction left unmatched. There are 15 residues in the CDR3. Germline assignment: CDR1 LGHNA and CDR2 YSLEER. CDR3: CASSIQGTVKNIQYF. CDR3 in DNA: TGCGCCAGCAGCATACAGGGGACAGTCAAAAACATTCAGTACTTC.

This clone was seen a single time. V and J are TRBV5-1 and TRBJ2-3; D gene unclear. CDR1 is SGHRS, CDR2 YFSETQ, per germline. This CDR3 is 14 amino acids long. Trimming removed 1 base at V and 0 bases at J, with 6 bases between. CDR3 protein: CASSLSDSTDTQYF. CDR3 sequence (DNA): TGCGCCAGCAGCTTGTCAGATAGCACAGATACGCAGTATTTT.

As DNA, the CDR3 is TGTGCCAGCAGCGGGGACTACAATGAGCAGTTCTTC. This codes for CASSGDYNEQFF. This sequence joins TRBV6-5 and TRBJ2-1, with a tentative D call TRBD2 (5 bases). Germline V gene sequence: CDR1 MNHEY, CDR2 SVGAGI. The CDR3 runs 12 residues. Trimming shortened V by 6 bases and J by 3 bases, and 6 bases separated the two germline ends.

This clone was seen more than once but under ten times. V is TRBV2 and J is TRBJ2-1; TRBD2 matches 14 bases. The CDR3 consists of 14 residues. The trim removed 7 bases at V and 8 bases at J, leaving 4 bases unmatched. CDR1 and CDR2 (germline): SNHLY, FYNNEI. The CDR3 sequence: CASKGLAGEDEQFF. The CDR3 DNA is TGTGCCAGCAAGGGACTAGCGGGAGAGGATGAGCAGTTCTTC.

This chain links TRBV5-6 with TRBJ2-2, with 7 bases aligning to TRBD1. There are 14 residues in the CDR3. Per the germline V gene, CDR1 is SGHDT and CDR2 is YYEEEE. The V and J ends lost 2 bases and 7 bases, in that order; junction bases with no gene match: 5. The CDR3, as DNA: TGTGCCAGCAGCTTAGACAGGGCGAACGGGGAGCTGTTTTTT. Amino acid sequence: CASSLDRANGELFF.

This clone was recorded a few times. The rearrangement uses TRBV18 and TRBJ2-5; D uncertain. CDR3 size: 13 residues. Between the trimmed V and J ends, which lost 2 bases and 3 bases, there was a span of 7 bases. Germline V gene data show CDR1 as KGHSH and CDR2 as LQKENI. The CDR3 DNA reads TGTGCCAGCTCACCAAACAGTGAAGAGACCCAGTACTTC. Amino acid sequence: CASSPNSEETQYF. Drawing the rest from reference TRBV18 and TRBJ2-5, the complete variable domain is NAGVMQNPRHLVRRRGQEARLRCSPMKGHSHVYWYRQLPEEGLKFMVYLQKENIIDESGMPKERFSAEFPKEGPSILRIQQVVRGDSAAYFCASSPNSEETQYFGPGTRLLVL.